This T cell receptor beta chain was identified in a study of T cells in Graves' hyperthyroidism and ophthalmopathy. Findings of the study overall: The model anticipated ophthalmopathy a median about 6.5 months pre-onset. The majority of expanded thyroid clonotypes above 0.001 also appeared in blood.

Trimming took 1 base from V and 3 from J, leaving 10 bases between them. CDR1 is SEHNR, CDR2 FQNEAQ, per germline (reference sequence). The CDR3 totals 14 residues. With respect to this clonotype: The antigen is unknown.

Researchers amplified the TCR beta CDR3 regions from RNA transcripts. The TCR CDR3 was amplified in a first-round RT-PCR using the HTBI primer set. From the multiplex PCR reads, TCRdb called clonotypes with MiXCR, one entry per CDR3 protein. The sample includes around 660,000 distinct CDR3 sequences, roughly 45% of them seen just once. This chain joins TRBV7-9 and TRBJ2-7; D remains unclear. This receptor was taken from an adult man with Graves' disease, either hyperthyroidism or ophthalmopathy (not recorded which). Source material: peripheral blood or thyroid tissue (not recorded which). The CDR3 reads CASSLGWADYEQYF. CDR3 nucleotide sequence: TGTGCCAGCAGCTTAGGTTGGGCGGACTACGAGCAGTACTTC.